This entry concerns a single TCR beta chain. Its antigen remains unidentified. Trimming shortened V by 8 bases and J by 0 bases, and 15 bases separated the two germline ends. This CDR3 spans 14 amino acids. CDR1 and CDR2 from the germline V gene are GTSNPN and SVGIG (reference sequence). The treatment here: roughly 11-day PBMC culture with coronavirus spike peptide pools or control peptides (ViraFEST assay). Ahead of the COVID-19 pandemic (2011-2018), the CD4+ T cells of the unexposed donor were collected. The sample belongs to a study of vaccination and CD4 T cells after COVID-19. Overall study: A vaccine, either BNT162b2 or mRNA-1273, was given to participants in two doses. Median time from second vaccine dose to sampling was 60 to 80 days (14 to 241).

Sequenced with the Oncomine TCR Beta short-read assay was DNA taken from cultured CD4+ T cells. The template was genomic DNA from cultured CD4+ T cells. TCRdb re-derived calls from the PCR reads in MiXCR, one entry per CDR3 protein. Of 12,000 or so distinct CDR3 sequences in the sample, more than 35% were seen once. The clonotype comes from a human donor in good health. The sequenced sample consisted of CD4+ T cells from blood, cultured in vitro. The chain combines TRBV30 with TRBJ2-3, with D maybe TRBD2 (6 bases). This chain's CDR3 is CAQEGGTSTDTQYF. CDR3 bases: TGTGCCCAAGAGGGCGGGACGAGCACAGATACGCAGTATTTT.